This T cell receptor beta chain appears in the sequencing data of a study of type 1 regulatory T cells. Across the study: T-allo10 is an in vitro-generated, Tr1-enriched CD4 T cell product specific for alloantigen.

The germline V gene encodes CDR1 SGDLS and CDR2 YYNGEE. This CDR3 region has 15 residues. Trimming cost V 0 bases and J 9 bases, with 19 bases left between them. On this clonotype itself: The target antigen is unknown.

From the reads, TCRdb called clonotypes with MiXCR, one entry per CDR3 protein. The table includes 15,000 or so distinct CDR3 sequences, approximately 13% detected once. This chain uses TRBV9 with TRBJ2-7; D is possibly TRBD2 (5 bases). This TCR came from a human donor in good health. Specimen: cultured T cells, either the whole culture or a sorted T cell fraction (not recorded which). The CDR3 reads CASSVAETSREGQYF. The CDR3 DNA is TGTGCCAGCAGCGTAGCAGAGACTTCCCGTGAGGGGCAGTACTTC.